One and the same sample provided the 32 T cell receptor beta chains below, sequenced in a study of CD8 T cells in Susac syndrome. RNA in amounts of about 0.45 to 1 ug was reverse transcribed with random hexamers. TCRdb fed the immunoSEQ multiplex PCR reads into MiXCR, producing one record per CDR3 protein. The data contain roughly 200,000 distinct CDR3 sequences, about 95% of them singletons. The specimen sequenced was CD4+ T cells from PBMCs. The receptors stem from a human donor in good health.

Only one count was recorded for this clonotype. V gene TRBV11-1 combines with J gene TRBJ2-5; D gene ambiguous. Germline values: CDR1 SGHAT, CDR2 FQDESV (reference sequence). Trimming left V 3 bases short and J 2 bases short, with 10 bases between. This CDR3 is built from 14 residues. CDR3 amino acids: CASSFLGRQETQYF. CDR3 DNA: TGTGCCAGCAGCTTCCTAGGGCGGCAAGAGACCCAGTACTTC.

J is TRBJ2-1 and V is TRBV9; no firm D call. V lost 0 bases to trimming and J lost 10 bases, with 11 bases between them. The CDR3 is 13 amino acids. CDR1 is SGDLS, CDR2 YYNGEE, per germline. CDR3 sequence reads: CASSVVLVGEQFF. The CDR3 DNA is TGTGCCAGCAGCGTAGTCCTGGTCGGGGAGCAGTTCTTC.

The chain is built from TRBV4-2 and TRBJ2-3; D is ambiguous. The CDR3 consists of 14 residues. V lost 4 bases, J lost 2 bases, and 10 bases lay in between. Germline-derived CDR1 and CDR2 are LGHNA and YNFKEQ. CDR3 in DNA: TGTGCCAGCAGCCGGCGGTCGCCCACAGATACGCAGTATTTT. Amino acids: CASSRRSPTDTQYF.

The chain has TRBV30 and TRBJ2-7, with D uncertain. V dropped 3 bases and J dropped 2 bases, with 14 bases sitting between them. The CDR3 has 14 amino acids. The germline V gene encodes CDR1 GTSNPN and CDR2 SVGIG (reference sequence). The CDR3 DNA follows: TGTGCCTGGAGCACCACTTACTCTCCCTACGAGCAGTACTTC. It translates to CAWSTTYSPYEQYF.

This CDR3 is CSAHEGNPYEQYF. DNA of the CDR3: TGCAGTGCCCACGAGGGAAACCCCTACGAGCAGTACTTC. V and J are TRBV20-1 and TRBJ2-7, with TRBD2 as a possible D gene (5 bases). This CDR3 comprises 13 residues. Germline-derived CDR1 and CDR2 are DFQATT and SNEGSKA (reference sequence). Trimming shortened V by 6 bases and J by 2 bases, and 14 bases separated the two germline ends.

This chain links TRBV9 with TRBJ2-5; TRBD1 matches 10 bases. CDR1 SGDLS and CDR2 YYNGEE come from the germline V gene. This CDR3 region has 14 residues. The J segment lost 5 bases and the V segment lost 3 bases, leaving 4 bases of the junction unmatched. CDR3 DNA sequence: TGTGCCAGCAGCGCAGACAGGGGGCGCGAGACCCAGTACTTC. This encodes CASSADRGRETQYF.

V is TRBV12-3 or TRBV12-4 and J is TRBJ2-7; 7 nucleotides line up with TRBD1. The CDR3 has 13 amino acids. V lost 3 bases to trimming and J lost 5 bases; unmatched junction nucleotides: 4. The CDR3 sequence: CASSLTGSNEQYF. Written as DNA, the CDR3 is TGTGCCAGCAGTTTGACAGGGTCCAACGAGCAGTACTTC.

This sequence joins TRBV30 and TRBJ1-2; no clear D gene. Germline CDR1 and CDR2: GTSNPN and SVGIG (reference sequence). Trimming took 7 bases from V and 0 from J, leaving 27 bases between them. The CDR3 loop spans 18 amino acids. CDR3 nucleotides: TGTGCCTCGCCGGGTTTTGGCTTCTCAGAGTCTGCTAACTATGGCTACACCTTC. Translated: CASPGFGFSESANYGYTF.

This chain's CDR3 is CASSGASTDTQYF. The CDR3 DNA reads TGTGCCAGCAGCGGGGCTAGCACAGATACGCAGTATTTT. The chain employs TRBV7-9 and TRBJ2-3; possible D gene TRBD1, 5 bases. V was clipped by 5 bases and J by 0 bases, with 6 bases between them. Germline V gene sequence: CDR1 SEHNR, CDR2 FQNEAQ (reference sequence). The CDR3 totals 13 residues.

The chain employs TRBV15 and TRBJ2-3; 11 bases match TRBD2. J gave up 3 bases and V 3 bases, and 5 bases lay outside the gene matches. The CDR3 totals 16 residues. Germline values: CDR1 LNHNV, CDR2 YYDKDF (reference sequence). The CDR3: CATSRGTSGRTDTQYF. CDR3 DNA: TGTGCCACCAGCAGGGGGACTAGCGGCCGGACAGATACGCAGTATTTT.

The CDR3 nucleotides read TGCAGCGTTGAAAGCGACGGGAGCACAGATACGCAGTATTTT. Translating gives CSVESDGSTDTQYF. The gene calls are TRBV29-1 and TRBJ2-3; no clear D gene. V shed 2 bases and J shed 0 bases, with 9 bases lying between them. This CDR3 has 14 amino acids. Germline V lookup: CDR1 SQVTM, CDR2 ANQGSEA.

The rearrangement uses TRBV20-1 and TRBJ2-7, with 8 nucleotides matching TRBD2. The ends lost 6 bases at V and 6 bases at J; junction bases unmatched: 4. The CDR3 extends over 11 amino acids. Germline CDR1 is DFQATT and CDR2 is SNEGSKA (reference sequence). In nucleotides, the CDR3 is TGCAGTGCGGGGCTAGCGGGCGAGCAGTACTTC. Protein product: CSAGLAGEQYF.

This sequence joins TRBV29-1 and TRBJ2-5, with 9 nucleotides matching TRBD1. This CDR3 has 14 amino acids. In germline, CDR1 is SQVTM, CDR2 ANQGSEA. V lost 6 bases to trimming and J lost 7 bases; unmatched junction nucleotides: 12. The CDR3, as DNA: TGCAGCGTCGAGCCGGGACAGGGAAGAGGGACCCAGTACTTC. Its translation: CSVEPGQGRGTQYF.

The chain combines TRBV30 with TRBJ1-2, with D uncertain. Between the trimmed V and J ends, which lost 2 bases and 7 bases, there was a span of 11 bases. The CDR3 has 12 residues. CDR1 GTSNPN and CDR2 SVGIG come from the germline V gene (reference sequence). The CDR3 here is CAWSQTSSGYTF. CDR3 in DNA: TGTGCCTGGAGTCAAACATCATCTGGCTACACCTTC.

The genes are TRBV2 and TRBJ2-2; D gene ambiguous. The CDR3 runs to 15 residues. Trimming took off 3 bases at V and 1 base at J, with 9 bases between the two ends. Germline V gene data show CDR1 as SNHLY and CDR2 as FYNNEI. The CDR3 DNA follows: TGTGCCAGCAGTGAGATAGGCCAGAACACCGGGGAGCTGTTTTTT. It is translated as CASSEIGQNTGELFF. The whole variable domain, remainder taken from reference TRBV2 and TRBJ2-2, is EPEVTQTPSHQVTQMGQEVILRCVPISNHLYFYWYRQILGQKVEFLVSFYNNEISEKSEIFDDQFSVERPDGSNFTLKIRSTKLEDSAMYFCASSEIGQNTGELFFGEGSRLTVL.

The J gene is TRBJ2-1, the V gene TRBV12-3 or TRBV12-4; 8 nucleotides agree with TRBD2. The trim removed 3 bases at V and 8 bases at J, leaving 6 bases unmatched. This CDR3 region has 14 residues. DNA for the CDR3: TGTGCCAGCAGTTTGGTGGGACTAGGGGATGAGCAGTTCTTC. Translating gives CASSLVGLGDEQFF.

The rearrangement uses TRBV6-5 and TRBJ1-2, with D unclear. V shed 1 base and J shed 0 bases, with 21 bases lying between them. Germline V gives CDR1 MNHEY, CDR2 SVGAGI. The CDR3 has 19 amino acids. CDR3 sequence: CASSYLLPTSRLTNYGYTF. The CDR3 coding sequence is TGTGCCAGCAGTTACTTACTTCCGACATCAAGGTTAACTAACTATGGCTACACCTTC.

This chain connects TRBV12-3 or TRBV12-4 to TRBJ1-5; TRBD1 matches 9 bases. V shed 7 bases and J 0 bases; nucleotides not matched to a gene: 10. The CDR3 loop spans 17 amino acids. CDR3: CASTQGDRAGSNQPQHF. The CDR3 DNA follows: TGTGCCAGCACCCAGGGGGACAGGGCTGGTAGCAATCAGCCCCAGCATTTT.

The chain is built from TRBV15 and TRBJ2-7; 9 bases line up with TRBD1. The CDR3 length is 15 residues. Germline V gene sequence: CDR1 LNHNV, CDR2 YYDKDF (reference sequence). Germline trimming cut 7 bases from V and 2 bases from J; bases unmatched to any gene: 9. CDR3 nucleotides: TGTGCCACCAACGCGCCCGGGACAGGGACCTACGAGCAGTACTTC. Translating gives CATNAPGTGTYEQYF.

This chain uses TRBV9 with TRBJ2-7, with D perhaps being TRBD1 or TRBD2 (5 bases each). Germline-derived CDR1 and CDR2 are SGDLS and YYNGEE. V dropped 3 bases and J dropped 2 bases, with 12 bases sitting between them. CDR3 length equals 14 residues. The CDR3 nucleotides are TGTGCCAGCAGCGGAAGCCGGGGACCCTACGAGCAGTACTTC. It encodes CASSGSRGPYEQYF.

The chain employs TRBV24-1 and TRBJ2-1; 7 nucleotides line up with TRBD2. J lost 10 bases, V lost 6 bases, and 5 bases had no gene match. The germline V gene encodes CDR1 KGHDR and CDR2 SFDVKD. The CDR3 has 12 amino acids. The CDR3 sequence: CATSISGFEQFF. The CDR3 bases are TGTGCCACCAGTATTAGCGGGTTCGAGCAGTTCTTC.

This chain joins TRBV27 and TRBJ2-5; TRBD2 aligns across 8 bases. J gave up 1 base and V 6 bases, and 7 bases lay outside the gene matches. Per germline, CDR1 MNHEY and CDR2 SMNVEV (reference sequence). The CDR3 spans 15 residues. CDR3 sequence reads: CASSYSGAFQETQYF. CDR3 nucleotides: TGTGCCAGCAGCTATAGCGGGGCTTTCCAAGAGACCCAGTACTTC.

The rearrangement links TRBV29-1 to TRBJ2-5; 7 bases are a match to TRBD1. The germline gives CDR1 SQVTM, CDR2 ANQGSEA. The trim removed 8 bases at V and 4 bases at J, leaving 10 bases unmatched. This CDR3 contains 13 residues. The CDR3 DNA follows: TGCAGCATCAGGGACAGCCCTTTAGAGACCCAGTACTTC. This codes for CSIRDSPLETQYF.

This clonotype was detected only once. The V gene is TRBV24-1, the J gene TRBJ2-1, with TRBD1 matching over 9 bases. The length of the CDR3 is 13 residues. The trim removed 2 bases at V and 10 bases at J, leaving 2 bases unmatched. Looked up from germline, CDR1 is KGHDR and CDR2 is SFDVKD. The CDR3 spells CATSDSGQGEQFF. The CDR3, as DNA: TGTGCCACCAGTGATTCGGGACAGGGCGAGCAGTTCTTC.

The V and J genes are TRBV30 and TRBJ2-3; no clear D gene. Trimming took 8 bases from V and 0 from J, leaving 6 bases between them. The CDR3 extends over 11 amino acids. Germline CDR1 GTSNPN, CDR2 SVGIG (reference sequence). This chain's CDR3 is CAASSTDTQYF. In DNA form, the CDR3 reads TGTGCCGCGAGTAGCACAGATACGCAGTATTTT.

The rearrangement joins TRBV20-1 to TRBJ2-1; weak D call: TRBD1 (5 bases). The CDR3 length is 11 residues. In germline, CDR1 is DFQATT, CDR2 SNEGSKA (reference sequence). The V gene lost 6 bases and the J gene lost 7 bases, with 10 bases spanning the gap. The CDR3 reads CSALSGNEQFF. Here the CDR3 DNA reads TGCAGTGCGCTTTCAGGGAATGAGCAGTTCTTC.

V is TRBV28 and J is TRBJ1-5; no reliable D call. V lost 6 bases to trimming and J lost 5 bases, with 5 bases between them. Germline assignment: CDR1 MDHEN and CDR2 SYDVKM. The CDR3 loop spans 11 amino acids. The CDR3 reads CASRDDQPQHF. The DNA for the CDR3 is TGTGCCAGCAGGGATGATCAGCCCCAGCATTTT.

CDR3 nucleotide sequence: TGTGCCAGCCTACAACCGGGACCTGAGGACAATGAGCAGTTCTTC. Its translation is CASLQPGPEDNEQFF. This chain joins TRBV28 and TRBJ2-1; D possibly matches TRBD1 or TRBD2 (5 bases each). The CDR3 sequence is 15 residues long. Germline V gene lookup returns CDR1 MDHEN and CDR2 SYDVKM. V was clipped by 8 bases and J by 5 bases, with 19 bases between them.

CDR3 nucleotide sequence: TGTGCCAGCAGCGTGGGACAGGGAAGTGAAGCTTTCTTT. It encodes CASSVGQGSEAFF. The J gene is TRBJ1-1, the V gene TRBV7-9; 9 bases are a match to TRBD1. Germline V lookup: CDR1 SEHNR, CDR2 FQNEAQ (reference sequence). V was pared by 5 bases and J by 7 bases, with 5 bases of the junction left unmatched. This CDR3 has 13 residues.

The chain links TRBV3-1 to TRBJ1-1, with D perhaps matching TRBD1 (6 bases). The CDR3 totals 16 residues. V was cut by 6 bases and J by 4 bases, with 21 bases left in between. Germline CDR1 is LGHDT and CDR2 is YNNKEL (reference sequence). This chain's CDR3 is CASRLDRTGASTEAFF. The CDR3 DNA sequence: TGTGCCAGCAGGCTGGACAGAACGGGCGCGAGCACTGAAGCTTTCTTT.

The chain joins TRBV30 to TRBJ2-5, with 10 bases that match TRBD2. The length of the CDR3 is 16 residues. Germline-derived CDR1 and CDR2 are GTSNPN and SVGIG (reference sequence). With 4 bases clipped from V and 1 base from J, the junction kept 9 bases outside the gene matches. The CDR3, as DNA: TGTGCCTGGAAAAGGGCGGTAGCGGGGGGCCAAGAGACCCAGTACTTC. This codes for CAWKRAVAGGQETQYF.

The chain uses TRBV7-8 and TRBJ2-5; D unclear. V dropped 5 bases and J dropped 5 bases, with 9 bases sitting between them. CDR1 and CDR2 from the germline V gene are SGHVS and FQNEAQ. CDR3 length: 12 residues. CDR3 protein: CASSMLRETQYF. Here the CDR3 DNA reads TGTGCCAGCAGCATGCTGAGGGAGACCCAGTACTTC.